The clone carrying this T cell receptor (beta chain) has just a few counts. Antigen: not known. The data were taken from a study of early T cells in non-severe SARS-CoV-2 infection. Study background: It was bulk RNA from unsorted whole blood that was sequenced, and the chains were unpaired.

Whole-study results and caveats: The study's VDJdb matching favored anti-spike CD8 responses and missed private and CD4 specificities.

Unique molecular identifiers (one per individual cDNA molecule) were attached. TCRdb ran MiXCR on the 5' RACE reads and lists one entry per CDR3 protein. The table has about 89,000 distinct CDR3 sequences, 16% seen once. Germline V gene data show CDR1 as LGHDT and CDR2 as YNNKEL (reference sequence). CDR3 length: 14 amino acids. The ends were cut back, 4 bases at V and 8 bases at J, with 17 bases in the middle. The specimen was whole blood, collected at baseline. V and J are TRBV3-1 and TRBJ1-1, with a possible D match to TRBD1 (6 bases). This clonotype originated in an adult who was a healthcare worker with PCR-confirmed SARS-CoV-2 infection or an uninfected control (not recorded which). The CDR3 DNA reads TGTGCCAGCAGCCGGTCAGGGGCTTTGAGAGAAGCTTTCTTT. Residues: CASSRSGALREAFF.